Below are 10 T cell receptor beta chains sequenced from a single sample in a study of T cell repertoires in cytomegalovirus infection. No antigens are known for them. TCRdb ran MiXCR on the reads and lists one entry per CDR3 protein. The sample lists approximately 130,000 distinct CDR3 sequences; about 24% were seen once. Material for sequencing was PBMCs, sequenced either directly or after in vitro stimulation (not recorded which). Every receptor here comes from a human donor in good health (CMV status not recorded). Some clones in this sample may be carry-over from other donors' samples.

This clonotype has ten or more counts. This sequence joins TRBV7-2 and TRBJ2-2, with 7 bases aligning to TRBD2. V lost 5 bases and J lost 6; bases outside the gene matches: 15. The CDR3 extends over 17 amino acids. CDR1 SGHTA and CDR2 FQGNSA come from the germline V gene. CDR3 in DNA: TGTGCCAGCAGCCCCCCCGGAGTAGCGGGCCGGTCCGGGGAGCTGTTTTTT. Protein: CASSPPGVAGRSGELFF.

This clonotype was detected only a few times. The J gene is TRBJ1-2, the V gene TRBV30; 8 bases fit TRBD1. Germline-derived CDR1 and CDR2 are GTSNPN and SVGIG (reference sequence). The CDR3 has 14 amino acids. V was clipped by 4 bases and J by 0 bases; unmatched bases: 4. CDR3 protein: CAWTGGTSNYGYTF. CDR3 sequence (DNA): TGTGCCTGGACAGGGGGCACGTCTAACTATGGCTACACCTTC.

This clonotype has just one count. J is TRBJ2-5 and V is TRBV11-2; TRBD2 aligns across 7 bases. This CDR3 comprises 14 residues. Germline V CDR1 and CDR2: SGHAT, FQNNGV. Trimming took 3 bases from V and 4 from J; bases not matched to a gene: 5. The CDR3 coding sequence is TGTGCCAGCAGCTTGTTAACGGGGGGAGAGACCCAGTACTTC. It is translated as CASSLLTGGETQYF.

This clonotype was counted a few times. This sequence joins TRBV7-1 and TRBJ2-7; perhaps TRBD2 as D (6 bases). TRBV7-1 qualifies as an ORF whose function is uncertain. V lost 8 bases and J lost 5, with 13 bases in between. This CDR3 comprises 12 residues. CDR3 DNA sequence: TGTGCCAGCTCTCCGGGGGTCCACGAGCAGTACTTC. Protein: CASSPGVHEQYF.

This clonotype was seen a few times. V usage is TRBV15 and J usage is TRBJ1-5, with D possibly matching TRBD1 (5 bases). Germline V gene lookup returns CDR1 LNHNV and CDR2 YYDKDF (reference sequence). Between the trimmed V and J ends, which lost 0 bases and 5 bases, there was a span of 11 bases. The CDR3 is 15 amino acids. In nucleotides, the CDR3 is TGTGCCACCAGCAGAGATGGTTCCAGGGATCAGCCCCAGCATTTT. It encodes CATSRDGSRDQPQHF. The full variable domain, its missing parts supplied by reference TRBV15 and TRBJ1-5, is DAMVIQNPRYQVTQFGKPVTLSCSQTLNHNVMYWYQQKSSQAPKLLFHYYDKDFNNEADTPDNFQSRRPNTSFCFLDIRSPGLGDTAMYLCATSRDGSRDQPQHFGDGTRLSIL.

The chain recombines TRBV20-1 with TRBJ2-6; perhaps TRBD1 as D (5 bases). Germline loops: CDR1 DFQATT, CDR2 SNEGSKA (reference sequence). V lost 5 bases and J lost 0, with 17 bases in between. The length of the CDR3 is 17 residues. This CDR3 is CSAETGIRASGANVLTF. The DNA for the CDR3 is TGCAGTGCTGAAACAGGCATAAGGGCCTCTGGGGCCAACGTCCTGACTTTC.

DNA of the CDR3: TGCAGTGTAGCGACAGGCGATAGCAATCAGCCCCAGCATTTT. Its translation: CSVATGDSNQPQHF. J is TRBJ1-5 and V is TRBV20-1; possible D gene TRBD1, 6 bases. Trimming left V 7 bases short and J 0 bases short, with 13 bases between. This CDR3 has 14 residues. Per the germline V gene, CDR1 is DFQATT and CDR2 is SNEGSKA (reference sequence).

This clonotype was found a few times. This chain connects TRBV14 to TRBJ2-1; TRBD1 aligns across 9 bases. The CDR3 has 14 residues. Germline V CDR1 and CDR2: SGHDN, FVKESK. V was clipped by 1 base and J by 6 bases; unmatched bases: 1. This chain's CDR3 is CASSQGDRVNEQFF. The CDR3 DNA follows: TGTGCCAGCAGCCAAGGGGACAGGGTCAATGAGCAGTTCTTC.

This clonotype was detected ten times or more. The chain recombines TRBV7-2 with TRBJ1-2; 7 positions agree with TRBD1. V gave up 5 bases and J gave up 5 bases; unmatched junction bases: 8. CDR1 is SGHTA and CDR2 is FQGNSA in the germline V gene. This CDR3 is built from 14 residues. As DNA, the CDR3 is TGTGCCAGCAGCCCCTGGGACAGAGGGTATGGCTACACCTTC. This encodes CASSPWDRGYGYTF.

The table lists this clonotype with a count of one. This chain connects TRBV20-1 to TRBJ2-1; 10 nucleotides agree with TRBD2. CDR3 length equals 15 residues. Trimming cost V 6 bases and J 3 bases; bases outside gene matches: 8. CDR1 is DFQATT, CDR2 SNEGSKA, per germline (reference sequence). The CDR3 DNA follows: TGCAGTGCCGACAAACTAGCGGGAAGCTACAATGAGCAGTTCTTC. It encodes CSADKLAGSYNEQFF.